These 10 T cell receptor beta chains were sequenced from one sample in a study of blood T cell repertoires in COVID-19. Measured with immunoSEQ multiplex PCR; TCRdb has only the in-frame clones, and not every one. The data contain about 76,000 clones, 80% to 85% of them singletons. Input material: peripheral blood. These receptors all come from a human donor in a cohort sampled during active COVID-19.

This clone was observed a handful of times. The chain links TRBV6-1 to TRBJ1-5; the match to TRBD1 covers 7 bases. Germline V gene data show CDR1 as MNHNS and CDR2 as SASEGT. The CDR3 has 17 residues. V gave up 0 bases and J gave up 3 bases; unmatched junction bases: 8. The CDR3 region is CASSEAPGQTINQPQHF. The CDR3 region has the DNA TGTGCCAGCAGTGAAGCTCCGGGACAGACCATCAATCAGCCCCAGCATTTT.

V is TRBV11-3 and J is TRBJ1-1, with TRBD1 identical over 12 bases. V lost 5 bases and J lost 6; bases outside the gene matches: 7. The CDR3 totals 15 residues. The germline V gene encodes CDR1 SGHNT and CDR2 YENEEA. The CDR3 sequence is CASSRLGTGGPEAFF. The CDR3 DNA follows: TGTGCCAGCAGCAGACTCGGGACAGGGGGCCCTGAAGCTTTCTTT.

The gene calls are TRBV5-1 and TRBJ1-2; a weak D match, TRBD1 (5 bases). Germline values: CDR1 SGHRS, CDR2 YFSETQ. The CDR3 has 14 residues. Trimming left V 4 bases short and J 0 bases short, with 10 bases between. DNA of the CDR3: TGCGCCAGCAGCACAGGATCAGCTAACTATGGCTACACCTTC. It specifies CASSTGSANYGYTF.

This clone appeared a few times. CDR3 coding DNA: TGCGCCAGCAGCTTGGACCCAGTGAACACCGGGGAGCTGTTTTTT. The encoded protein is CASSLDPVNTGELFF. V gene TRBV5-1 combines with J gene TRBJ2-2; D not resolved. V gave up 0 bases and J gave up 1 base, with 7 bases separating them. The germline V gene encodes CDR1 SGHRS and CDR2 YFSETQ. The CDR3 covers 15 residues.

The chain has TRBV7-8 and TRBJ2-1, with 8 bases lining up with TRBD2. This CDR3 has 18 amino acids. The junction had 17 bases not matched to a gene; V was cut back by 1 base and J by 9 bases. Germline CDR1 SGHVS, CDR2 FQNEAQ. CDR3 in DNA: TGTGCCAGCAGCTTAGGCAGAATTCGGGTAGCGGGGCAGGGTGAGCAGTTCTTC. Its protein product is CASSLGRIRVAGQGEQFF.

The chain employs TRBV4-1 and TRBJ1-2; D is unclear. V was shortened by 3 bases and J by 4 bases, with 18 bases between the two germline ends. Looked up from germline, CDR1 is MGHRA and CDR2 is YSYEKL. The CDR3 covers 16 residues. CDR3 loop: CASSQASGVFGYGYTF. CDR3 bases: TGCGCCAGCAGCCAGGCTTCGGGTGTGTTCGGCTATGGCTACACCTTC.

The gene calls are TRBV18 and TRBJ2-7; 11 bases line up with TRBD1. There are 14 residues in the CDR3. With V trimmed by 5 bases and J by 5 bases, 5 bases remained unmatched. Per germline, CDR1 KGHSH and CDR2 LQKENI. CDR3 in DNA: TGTGCCAGCTCATCGGGACAGGGGGTGCACGAGCAGTACTTC. Protein product: CASSSGQGVHEQYF.

This clone was seen only a few times. The chain joins TRBV9 to TRBJ2-5; 9 bases fit TRBD1. Germline V gene sequence: CDR1 SGDLS, CDR2 YYNGEE. With V trimmed by 4 bases and J by 5 bases, 12 bases remained unmatched. This CDR3 region has 16 residues. In DNA form, the CDR3 reads TGTGCCAGCAGCCCCCCCGGGACAGGGAGGAGGGAGACCCAGTACTTC. The encoded protein is CASSPPGTGRRETQYF.

To note about this clone: Because the CDR3's place on the DNA is in doubt, the DNA is left out and the CDR3 is given as listed by TCRdb. The J gene is TRBJ1-1, the V gene TRBV4-2; the table's D call, TRBD1, has no DNA check behind it. The CDR3 contains 13 residues when both ends are counted. The germline V gene encodes CDR1 LGHNA and CDR2 YNFKEQ. CDR3 region: CASSPFGTGSPFF.

This clone was found many times. V gene TRBV4-2 combines with J gene TRBJ2-1, with 10 bases that match TRBD1. The trim removed 4 bases at V and 10 bases at J, leaving 10 bases unmatched. The V gene's germline CDR1 is LGHNA and CDR2 YNFKEQ. This CDR3 is 15 amino acids long. This CDR3 reads CASSRGQGVTGEQFF. As DNA, the CDR3 is TGTGCCAGCAGCCGTGGACAGGGGGTCACAGGCGAGCAGTTCTTC.